The sequence of this T cell receptor (beta chain) was determined in a study of blood T cell repertoires in COVID-19. Study overall: The origin of the acute and convalescent COVID-19 samples was the United States, Italy and Spain. PBMCs, B-cell-depleted T cells, or T cells were the source of the cDNA or gDNA that made up the material.

Authors' methods: The assay estimated nucleated cells by amplifying reference gene primers. The table came from immunoSEQ multiplex PCR; TCRdb's copy has only in-frame clones and leaves some out. The V and J calls and clone size come from that table; D and trimming were worked out from the DNA. The table shows about 440,000 clones, with approximately 88% occurring only once. This clone was recorded only once. Seattle patients were enrolled while actively infected and followed longitudinally. This CDR3 is built from 15 residues. The trim removed 2 bases at V and 5 bases at J, leaving 7 bases unmatched. Germline loops: CDR1 SGHRS, CDR2 YFSETQ.

The gene calls are TRBV5-1 and TRBJ2-1; 7 bases are a match to TRBD2. This TCR derives from a woman aged 50 to 65 with COVID-19, enrolled during active disease. The sequenced sample consisted of peripheral blood. DNA for the CDR3: TGCGCCAGCAGCTTACCTCGGGACTACCACAATGAGCAGTTCTTC. Translated: CASSLPRDYHNEQFF.